This T cell receptor (beta chain) originates from a study of T cell repertoires in cytomegalovirus infection. Details on this clonotype: Antigen unknown.

The CDR3 totals 16 residues. Germline V gene sequence: CDR1 MDHEN, CDR2 SYDVKM. J gave up 5 bases and V 4 bases, and 7 bases lay outside the gene matches. Study outcomes and limitations: Clonotypes of TCR beta that were HLA-C-restricted and CMV-specific dominated the ex vivo response.

In TCRdb, the reads were re-called with MiXCR into one record per CDR3 protein. The sample yields 680,000 or so distinct CDR3 sequences, roughly a third seen once. The sequenced sample consisted of PBMCs. This sequence joins TRBV28 and TRBJ2-5; 13 bases fit TRBD2. The sequence was obtained from a human donor in good health (CMV status not recorded). Some clones in this sample may be carry-over from other donors' samples. The CDR3 bases are TGTGCCAGCAGTTCGCCCGGACTAGCGGGAGTGGAGACCCAGTACTTC. Translating gives CASSSPGLAGVETQYF.